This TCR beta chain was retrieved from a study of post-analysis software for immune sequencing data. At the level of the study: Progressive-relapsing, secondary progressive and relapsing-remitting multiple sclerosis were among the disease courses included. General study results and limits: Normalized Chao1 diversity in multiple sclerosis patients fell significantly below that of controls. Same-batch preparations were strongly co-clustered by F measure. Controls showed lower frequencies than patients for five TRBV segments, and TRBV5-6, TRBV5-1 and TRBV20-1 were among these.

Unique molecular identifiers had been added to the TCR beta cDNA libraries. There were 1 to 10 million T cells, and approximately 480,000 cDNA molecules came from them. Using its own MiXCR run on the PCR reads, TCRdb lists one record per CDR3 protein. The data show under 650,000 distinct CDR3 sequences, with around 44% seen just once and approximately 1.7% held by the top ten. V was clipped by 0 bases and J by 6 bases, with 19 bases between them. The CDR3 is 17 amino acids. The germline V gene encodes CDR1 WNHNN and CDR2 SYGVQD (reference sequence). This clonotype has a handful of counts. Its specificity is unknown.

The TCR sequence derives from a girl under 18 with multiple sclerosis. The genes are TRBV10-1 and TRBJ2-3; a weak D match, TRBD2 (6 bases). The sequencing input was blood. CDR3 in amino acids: CASSESKASATRDTQYF. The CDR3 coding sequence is TGCGCCAGCAGTGAGTCGAAGGCTAGCGCTACTCGGGATACGCAGTATTTT.